The present entry profiles one TCR beta chain with its context. Its target is unknown. This entry belongs to a study of cytomegalovirus exposure and HLA in healthy donors. Study-level results: Earlier analysis found most TCR beta V segments productive about 87% or about 30% of the time. Reports state that TCR beta sequences accurately predicted most subjects' HLA-A and HLA-B alleles. HLA alleles showed associations with some 15,000 TCR beta sequences in a later analysis, at a 0.05 false discovery rate. Analyses of presence and absence presupposed an approximately uniform sequencing depth across donors.

This CDR3 is built from 15 residues. Germline values: CDR1 LGHNA, CDR2 YSLEER. V was trimmed by 5 bases and J by 4 bases, leaving 16 bases between them. The PCR used 60 Vbeta and 13 Jbeta primers. Produced via immunoSEQ multiplex PCR; TCRdb's table is partial and in-frame only. The sample contains 20,000 to 30,000 clones, roughly 73% of which appear only once. V usage is TRBV4-3 and J usage is TRBJ2-3, with a possible D match to TRBD1 (6 bases). This clonotype originated in a male donor in good health and CMV-seronegative. Input material: PBMCs. The CDR3 spells CASSYGVGAADTQYF. The CDR3 region has the DNA TGCGCCAGCAGCTATGGAGTGGGGGCTGCAGATACGCAGTATTTT.